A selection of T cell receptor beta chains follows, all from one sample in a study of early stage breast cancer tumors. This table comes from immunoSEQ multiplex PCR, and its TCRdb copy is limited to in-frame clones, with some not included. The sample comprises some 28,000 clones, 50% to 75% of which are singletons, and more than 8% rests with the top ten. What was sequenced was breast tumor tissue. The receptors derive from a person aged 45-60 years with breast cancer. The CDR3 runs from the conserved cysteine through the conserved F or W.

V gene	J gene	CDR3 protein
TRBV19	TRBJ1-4	CASSIRTASNEKLFF
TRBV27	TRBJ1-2	CASRLGGGSYGYTF
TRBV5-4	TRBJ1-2	CASSLAGTGLYGYTF
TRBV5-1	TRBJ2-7	CASSTGLAGGYEQYF
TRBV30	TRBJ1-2	CAWSDTTLAGYTF
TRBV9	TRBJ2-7	CASSVAPGGYAYEQYF
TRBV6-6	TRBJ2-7	CASTPGLAGDEQYF
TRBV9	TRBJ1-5	CASSREGSLSNQPQHF
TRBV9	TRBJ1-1	CASSPVSSNTEAFF
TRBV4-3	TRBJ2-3	CASSQEGGQGPDTQYF
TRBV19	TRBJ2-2	CASSPKRGQGATGELFF
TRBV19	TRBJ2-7	CASSIGGLATYEQYF
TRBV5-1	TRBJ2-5	CASSLEPSGRAGQETQYF
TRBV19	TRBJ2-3	CASSGNSRKGYTDTQYF
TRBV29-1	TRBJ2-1	CSVSGGSYNEQFF
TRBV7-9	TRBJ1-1	CASSSQGGSGRNTEAFF
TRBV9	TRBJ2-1	CASSGGDIFNEQFF
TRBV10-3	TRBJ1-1	CATSAREGKVDTEAFF
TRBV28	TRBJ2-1	CASRRSGTYNEQFF
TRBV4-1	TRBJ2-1	CASSQGPSSYNEQFF
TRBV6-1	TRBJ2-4	CASRAFGQRTNIQYF
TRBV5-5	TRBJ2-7	CASSSAGIPTYEQYF
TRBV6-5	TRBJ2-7	CASSYLGQGTRYEQYF
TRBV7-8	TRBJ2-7	CASSRGLAAQASYEQYF
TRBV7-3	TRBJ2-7	CASWGASGRHNMTYEQYF
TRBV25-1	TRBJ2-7	CASSPRGDYYEQYF
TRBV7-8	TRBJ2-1	CASSPQPNYNEQFF
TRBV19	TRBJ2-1	CASSILYRGNEQFF
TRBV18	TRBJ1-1	CASSPREIRQTPFGEAFF
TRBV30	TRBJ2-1	CAWSVHSGSYNEQFF
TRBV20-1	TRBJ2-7	CSARRGVEQYF
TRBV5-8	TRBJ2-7	CASSLGGPGKKQYF
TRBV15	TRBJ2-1	CATSREGTSLGNEQFF
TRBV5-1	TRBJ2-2	CASSPQRGNTGELFF
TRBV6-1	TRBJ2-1	CASSPGLAGVFEQFF
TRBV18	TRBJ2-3	CASSLTRLAVAAPDTQYF
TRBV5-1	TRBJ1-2	CASSLSGDGGYTF
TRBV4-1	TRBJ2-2	CASSSPGLDSAGELFF
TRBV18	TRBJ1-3	CASSPLTGAVGNTIYF
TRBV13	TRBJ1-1	CASSTGGTEAFF